The source of this T cell receptor (beta chain) is a study of blood T cell repertoires in COVID-19. V trimming: 5 bases; J trimming: 5 bases; junction bases outside the gene matches: 4. The CDR3 contains 15 residues. Germline CDR1 reads SGHKS; CDR2 reads YYEKEE (reference sequence). Here immunoSEQ multiplex PCR was the method, and the copy in TCRdb shows in-frame clones only, minus some. Of approximately 290,000 clones in the sample, 90% to 95% were seen once. This clone was observed a single time. Within the sample, other DNA sequences also encode this same CDR3. Sequencing was carried out using peripheral blood. The V and J genes are TRBV5-5 and TRBJ2-1, with 13 bases matching TRBD2. The TCR comes from a woman in her thirties with COVID-19, enrolled during active disease. Here the CDR3 reads CASSLGLAGNNEQFF. In DNA, the CDR3 is TGTGCCAGCAGTCTGGGACTAGCGGGAAACAATGAGCAGTTCTTC.